Listed below are T cell receptor beta chains from one sample, sequenced in a study of blood T cell repertoires in COVID-19. The protocol was immunoSEQ multiplex PCR, while the TCRdb copy is restricted to in-frame clones and leaves out a portion. The sample holds roughly 160,000 clones, about 82% seen once. Material: peripheral blood. These receptors came from a man in his fifties or sixties with active or convalescent COVID-19. Each CDR3 is given with its conserved first and last residue. Fields, in order: CDR3 length, V gene, D gene, clone size, J gene, CDR3 DNA, CDR3 protein. A D gene is named only where the DNA matches it firmly. Clone size appears in some rows only: once, few, many, or a class for an expanded clone.

15	TRBV7-2	TRBD1	once	TRBJ1-5	TGTGCCAGCAGCTCGACAGGGGGCGGTTATCAGCCCCAGCATTTT	CASSSTGGGYQPQHF
15	TRBV5-1	NA	few	TRBJ1-2	TGCGCCAGCAGCTCGGACCCCCCAGGGCCCCATGGCTACACCTTC	CASSSDPPGPHGYTF
15	TRBV5-1	NA	NA	TRBJ2-2	TGCGCCAGCAGCCCGGGGCTAGCGAGCACCGGGGAGCTGTTTTTT	CASSPGLASTGELFF
13	TRBV9	NA	few	TRBJ1-2	TGTGCCAGCAGCGTAGGTCGGGGCTATGGCTACACCTTC	CASSVGRGYGYTF
11	TRBV29-1	NA	NA	TRBJ1-4	TGCGGGGGGAAGACTAATGAAAAACTGTTTTTT	CGGKTNEKLFF
15	TRBV18	NA	NA	TRBJ2-1	TGTGCCAGCTCACCACTGTCGGGGAGCTACAATGAGCAGTTCTTC	CASSPLSGSYNEQFF
16	TRBV27	TRBD1	once	TRBJ1-6	TGTGCCAGCAGTCCCGGGACAGGGACTGATAATTCACCCCTCCACTTT	CASSPGTGTDNSPLHF
14	TRBV18	TRBD1	NA	TRBJ1-2	TGTGCCAGCTCACCAGGACAGGGGTACTATGGCTACACCTTC	CASSPGQGYYGYTF
18	TRBV5-1	TRBD2	NA	TRBJ2-3	TGCGCCAGCAGCTTGAATCCCCAATCGACTAGCGGGACCGATACGCAGTATTTT	CASSLNPQSTSGTDTQYF
15	TRBV23-1	TRBD1	NA	TRBJ1-3	TGCGCCAGCGGAAACAGGGGAGTATCTGGAAACACCATATATTTT	CASGNRGVSGNTIYF
14	TRBV7-2	NA	NA	TRBJ2-7	TGTGCCAGCAGCTTAGACACAGGAACCTACGAGCAGTACTTC	CASSLDTGTYEQYF
14	TRBV6-5	NA	NA	TRBJ1-2	TGTGCCAGCAGGGATAGACAGACAAACTATGGCTACACCTTC	CASRDRQTNYGYTF
15	TRBV11-2	NA	NA	TRBJ1-1	TGTGCCAGCAGCTTAGCAGGATCCATGAACACTGAAGCTTTCTTT	CASSLAGSMNTEAFF
16	TRBV5-1	TRBD1	NA	TRBJ1-2	TGCGCCAGCAGCTGGGGACAGGGGGCCGGAGACTATGGCTACACCTTC	CASSWGQGAGDYGYTF
16	TRBV3-1/TRBV3-2	TRBD2	NA	TRBJ2-3	TGTGCCAGCAGCAAAAATGGCCTAGCGGCCACAGATACGCAGTATTTT	CASSKNGLAATDTQYF
16	TRBV10-3	NA	NA	TRBJ2-7	TGTGCCATCAGTGAAGGGGCGCTTCCCCCTCCCGACGAGCAGTACTTC	CAISEGALPPPDEQYF
13	TRBV2	NA	NA	TRBJ1-2	TGTGCCAGCAGTGAACAGGCAGGCTATGGCTACACCTTC	CASSEQAGYGYTF